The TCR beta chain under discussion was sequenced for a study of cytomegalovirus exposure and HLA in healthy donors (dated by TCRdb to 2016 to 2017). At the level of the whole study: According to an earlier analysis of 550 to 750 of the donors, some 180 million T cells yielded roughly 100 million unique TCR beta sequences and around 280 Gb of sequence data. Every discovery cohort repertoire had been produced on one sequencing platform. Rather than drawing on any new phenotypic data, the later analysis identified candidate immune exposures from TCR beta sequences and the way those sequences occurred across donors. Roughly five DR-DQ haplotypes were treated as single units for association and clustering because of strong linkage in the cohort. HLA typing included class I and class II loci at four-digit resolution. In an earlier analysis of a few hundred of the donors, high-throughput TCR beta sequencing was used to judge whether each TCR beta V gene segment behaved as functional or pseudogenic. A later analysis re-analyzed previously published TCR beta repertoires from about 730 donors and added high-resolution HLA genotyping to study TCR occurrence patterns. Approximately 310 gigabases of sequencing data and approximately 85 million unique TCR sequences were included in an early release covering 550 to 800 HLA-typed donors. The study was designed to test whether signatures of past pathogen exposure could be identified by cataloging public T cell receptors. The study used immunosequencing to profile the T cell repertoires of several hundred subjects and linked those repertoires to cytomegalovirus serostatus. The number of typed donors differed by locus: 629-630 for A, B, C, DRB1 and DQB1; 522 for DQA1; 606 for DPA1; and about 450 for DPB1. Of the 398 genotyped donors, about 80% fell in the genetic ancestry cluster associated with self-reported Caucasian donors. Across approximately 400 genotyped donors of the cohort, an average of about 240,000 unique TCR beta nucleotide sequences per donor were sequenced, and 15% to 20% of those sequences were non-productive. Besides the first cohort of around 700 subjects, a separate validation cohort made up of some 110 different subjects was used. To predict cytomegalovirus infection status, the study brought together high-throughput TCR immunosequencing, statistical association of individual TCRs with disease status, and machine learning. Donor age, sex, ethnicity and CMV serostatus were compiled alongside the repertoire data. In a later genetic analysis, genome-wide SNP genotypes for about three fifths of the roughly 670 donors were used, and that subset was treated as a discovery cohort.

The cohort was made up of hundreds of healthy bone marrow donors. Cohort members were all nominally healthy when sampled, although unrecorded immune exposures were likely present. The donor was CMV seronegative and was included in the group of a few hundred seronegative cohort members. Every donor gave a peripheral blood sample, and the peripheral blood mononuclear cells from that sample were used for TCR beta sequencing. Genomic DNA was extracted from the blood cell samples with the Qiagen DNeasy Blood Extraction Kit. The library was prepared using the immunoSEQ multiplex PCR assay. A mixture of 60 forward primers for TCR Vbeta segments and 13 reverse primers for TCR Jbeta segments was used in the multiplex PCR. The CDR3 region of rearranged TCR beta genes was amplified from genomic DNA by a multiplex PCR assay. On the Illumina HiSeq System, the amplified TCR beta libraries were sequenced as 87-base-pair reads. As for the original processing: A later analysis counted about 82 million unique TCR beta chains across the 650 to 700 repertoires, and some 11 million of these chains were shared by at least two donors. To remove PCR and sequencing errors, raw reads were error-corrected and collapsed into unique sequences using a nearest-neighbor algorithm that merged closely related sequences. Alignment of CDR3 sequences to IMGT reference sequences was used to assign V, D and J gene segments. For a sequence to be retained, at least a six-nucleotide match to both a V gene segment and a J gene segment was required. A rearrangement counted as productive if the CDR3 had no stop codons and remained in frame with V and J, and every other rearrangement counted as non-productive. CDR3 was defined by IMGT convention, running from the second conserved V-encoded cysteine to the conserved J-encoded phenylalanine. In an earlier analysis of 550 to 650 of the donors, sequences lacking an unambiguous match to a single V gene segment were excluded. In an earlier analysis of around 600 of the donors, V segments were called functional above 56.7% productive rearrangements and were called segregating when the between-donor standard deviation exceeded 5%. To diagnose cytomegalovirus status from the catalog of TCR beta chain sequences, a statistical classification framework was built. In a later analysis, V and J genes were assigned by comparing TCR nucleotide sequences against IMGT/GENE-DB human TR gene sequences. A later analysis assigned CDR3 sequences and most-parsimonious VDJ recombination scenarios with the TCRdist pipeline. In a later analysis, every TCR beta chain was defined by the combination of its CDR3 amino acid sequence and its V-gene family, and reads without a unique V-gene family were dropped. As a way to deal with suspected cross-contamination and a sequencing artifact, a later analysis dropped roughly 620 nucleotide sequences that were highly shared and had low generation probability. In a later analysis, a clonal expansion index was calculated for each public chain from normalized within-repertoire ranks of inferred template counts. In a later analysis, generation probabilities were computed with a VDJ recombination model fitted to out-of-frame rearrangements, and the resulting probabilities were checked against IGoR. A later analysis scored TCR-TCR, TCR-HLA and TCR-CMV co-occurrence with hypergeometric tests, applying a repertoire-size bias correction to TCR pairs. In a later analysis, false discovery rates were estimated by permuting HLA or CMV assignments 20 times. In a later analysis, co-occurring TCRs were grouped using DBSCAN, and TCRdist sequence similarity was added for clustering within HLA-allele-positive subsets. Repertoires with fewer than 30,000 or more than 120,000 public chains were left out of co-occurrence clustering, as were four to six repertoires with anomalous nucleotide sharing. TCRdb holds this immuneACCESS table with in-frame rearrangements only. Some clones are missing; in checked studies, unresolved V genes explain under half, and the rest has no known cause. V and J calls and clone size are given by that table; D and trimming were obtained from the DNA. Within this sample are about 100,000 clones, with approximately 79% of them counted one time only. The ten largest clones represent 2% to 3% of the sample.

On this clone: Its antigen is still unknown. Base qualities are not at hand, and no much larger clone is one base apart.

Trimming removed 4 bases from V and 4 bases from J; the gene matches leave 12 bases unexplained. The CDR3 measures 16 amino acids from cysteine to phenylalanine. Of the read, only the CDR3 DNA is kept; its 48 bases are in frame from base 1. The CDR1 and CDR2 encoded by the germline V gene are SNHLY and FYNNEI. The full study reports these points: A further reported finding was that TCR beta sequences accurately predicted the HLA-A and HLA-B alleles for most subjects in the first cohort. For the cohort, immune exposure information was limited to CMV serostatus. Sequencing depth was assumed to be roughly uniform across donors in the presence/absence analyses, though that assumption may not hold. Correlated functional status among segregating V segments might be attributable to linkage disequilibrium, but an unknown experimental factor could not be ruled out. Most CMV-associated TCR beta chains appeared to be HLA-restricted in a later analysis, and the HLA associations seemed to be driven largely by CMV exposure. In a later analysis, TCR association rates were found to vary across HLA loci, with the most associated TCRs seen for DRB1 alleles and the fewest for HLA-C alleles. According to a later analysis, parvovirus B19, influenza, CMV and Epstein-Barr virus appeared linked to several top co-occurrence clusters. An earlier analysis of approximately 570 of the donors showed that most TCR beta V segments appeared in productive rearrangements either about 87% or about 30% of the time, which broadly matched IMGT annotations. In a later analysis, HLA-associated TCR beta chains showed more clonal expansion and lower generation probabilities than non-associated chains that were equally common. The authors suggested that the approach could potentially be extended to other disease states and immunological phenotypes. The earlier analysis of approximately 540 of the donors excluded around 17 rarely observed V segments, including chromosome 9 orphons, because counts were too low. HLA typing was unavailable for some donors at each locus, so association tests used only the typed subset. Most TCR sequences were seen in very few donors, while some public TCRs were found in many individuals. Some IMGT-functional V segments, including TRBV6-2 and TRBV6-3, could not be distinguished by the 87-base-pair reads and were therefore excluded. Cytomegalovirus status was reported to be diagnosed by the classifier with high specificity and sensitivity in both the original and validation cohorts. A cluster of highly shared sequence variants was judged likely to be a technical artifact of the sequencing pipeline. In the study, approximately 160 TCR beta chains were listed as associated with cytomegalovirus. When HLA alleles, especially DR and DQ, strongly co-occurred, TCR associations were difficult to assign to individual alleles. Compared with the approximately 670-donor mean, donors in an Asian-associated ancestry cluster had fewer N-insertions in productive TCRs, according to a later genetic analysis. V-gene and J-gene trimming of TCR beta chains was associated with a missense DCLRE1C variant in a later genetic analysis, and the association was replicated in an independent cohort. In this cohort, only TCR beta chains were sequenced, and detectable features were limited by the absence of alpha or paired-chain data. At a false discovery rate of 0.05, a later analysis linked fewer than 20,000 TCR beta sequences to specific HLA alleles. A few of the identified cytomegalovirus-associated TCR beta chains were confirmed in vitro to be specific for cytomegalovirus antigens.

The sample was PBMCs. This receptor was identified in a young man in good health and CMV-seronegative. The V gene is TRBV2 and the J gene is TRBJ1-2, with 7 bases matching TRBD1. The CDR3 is CASSVDGTVSSYGYTF. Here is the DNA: TGTGCCAGCAGTGTAGATGGGACAGTTTCTTCCTATGGCTACACCTTC.